This T cell receptor (beta chain) was retrieved from a study of Ad26.COV2.S vaccination and SARS-CoV-2 variants. As for the study in general: In the study, Ad26.COV2.S was injected intramuscularly once, or twice 56 days apart.

Sequencing was performed with immunoSEQ multiplex PCR; in TCRdb, only in-frame clones are kept and a portion is missing. Here the sample spans 350,000 to 400,000 clones, 89% being singletons. Treatment described: roughly 20 received Ad26.COV2.S at low or high dose, single or two shots; a few received placebo; per-sample allocation not given. Sampling was performed 63 days after the first vaccine or placebo injection. CDR1 MDHEN and CDR2 SYDVKM come from the germline V gene. V was pared by 3 bases and J by 16 bases, with 25 bases between. There are 15 residues in the CDR3. The sequence came from a person between 18 and 65 years old who received the Ad26.COV2.S COVID-19 vaccine or a placebo. The genes are TRBV28 and TRBJ1-3; TRBD1 might be the D (6 bases). The specimen comprised peripheral blood, sampled in a trial of Ad26.COV2.S vaccine versus placebo. CDR3 residues: CASSFTPGHGPGKYF. The CDR3 region has the DNA TGTGCCAGCAGTTTCACTCCGGGACACGGGCCGGGGAAGTATTTT.